Listed here is a single T cell receptor beta chain. Its antigen is unknown. In the PCR, 60 Vbeta and 13 Jbeta primers were used. Only in-frame clones appear in the TCRdb table, and some are missing; sequencing was by immunoSEQ multiplex PCR. The sample yields some 93,000 clones, more than 55% seen once. This sample is drawn from a study of cytomegalovirus exposure and HLA in healthy donors. General study results and limits: What a later analysis reportedly showed was that an Asian-associated ancestry cluster had fewer N-insertions than the approximately 700-donor mean. Across donors, most TCRs were seen rarely, yet some public ones were widespread. Altogether, 170 or so TCR beta chains were recorded as cytomegalovirus-associated.

The CDR3 covers 16 residues. J gave up 7 bases and V 5 bases, and 11 bases lay outside the gene matches. Germline loops: CDR1 SEHNR, CDR2 FQNEAQ (reference sequence). This TCR derives from a boy aged 5-17 years in good health and CMV-seropositive. Sequenced material: PBMCs. The rearrangement links TRBV7-9 to TRBJ1-6, with 7 bases fitting TRBD1. The CDR3 sequence: CASSHRRQGGNSPLHF. The CDR3, as DNA: TGTGCCAGCAGCCACAGGAGACAGGGTGGGAATTCACCCCTCCACTTT.